A single sample gave rise to the 12 T cell receptor beta chains below, sequenced in a study of shared clonotypes between healthy human individuals. Clones were read by immunoSEQ multiplex PCR, and TCRdb kept only the in-frame ones, dropping some. The sample has more than 2,000,000 clones, 90% to 95% seen once; the top ten hold about 0.39%. Input material: naive CD4+ T cells from PBMCs. Indicated subset: CD45RA+ positively selected. The origin of the receptors is a man aged 18 to 35 in good health. Some clones in this sample may be carry-over from other donors' samples.

The chain combines TRBV6-4 with TRBJ2-2, with D perhaps TRBD1 or TRBD2 (5 bases each). Germline V CDR1 and CDR2: MRHNA, SNTAGT. CDR3 length: 18 amino acids. Trimming pared 6 bases from V and 0 bases from J, leaving 20 bases between. CDR3 protein: CASSPGTVIGANTGELFF. The CDR3 nucleotides are TGTGCCAGCAGCCCCGGGACGGTGATAGGTGCGAACACCGGGGAGCTGTTTTTT.

This rearrangement joins TRBV6-5 to TRBJ2-3; 7 nucleotides line up with TRBD2. The V gene end was trimmed by 0 bases and the J gene end by 2 bases; junction bases not matched to a gene: 5. CDR1 and CDR2 from the germline V gene are MNHEY and SVGAGI. This CDR3 has 16 residues. CDR3: CASSYSTSLPTDTQYF. CDR3 in DNA: TGTGCCAGCAGTTACTCGACTAGCCTACCCACAGATACGCAGTATTTT.

As regards this clone: The sample has other DNA sequences that encode this CDR3 too. CDR3 DNA sequence: TGTGCCAGTAGTTCACAGGGGGCCGGCTATGGCTACACCTTC. The encoded protein is CASSSQGAGYGYTF. The chain combines TRBV19 with TRBJ1-2; 9 bases are a match to TRBD1. CDR3 length: 14 amino acids. The trim removed 5 bases at V and 4 bases at J, leaving 5 bases unmatched. Germline V lookup: CDR1 LNHDA, CDR2 SQIVND (reference sequence).

V is TRBV7-3 and J is TRBJ2-3, with a weak D call TRBD1 (5 bases). The CDR3 is made up of 14 amino acids. Deletions cut 5 bases from V and 6 bases from J, with 15 bases between. Germline V gene lookup returns CDR1 SGHTA and CDR2 FQGTGA. Here the CDR3 reads CASSQIQGSDTQYF. CDR3 bases: TGTGCCAGCAGCCAAATCCAGGGTAGCGATACGCAGTATTTT.

The chain carries TRBV6-5 and TRBJ1-4; a possible D gene is TRBD1 (5 bases). Germline V gene lookup returns CDR1 MNHEY and CDR2 SVGAGI. The CDR3 is made up of 14 amino acids. V lost 6 bases and J 5 bases, leaving 13 bases between the germline ends. In DNA form, the CDR3 reads TGTGCCAGCAGGCCCGGGACGGCGAATGAAAAACTGTTTTTT. It encodes CASRPGTANEKLFF.

The chain is built from TRBV5-4 and TRBJ1-1, with 10 nucleotides matching TRBD1. The CDR3 contains 15 residues. Germline CDR1 reads SGHNT; CDR2 reads YYREEE (reference sequence). V trimming: 0 bases; J trimming: 4 bases; junction bases outside the gene matches: 3. DNA for the CDR3: TGTGCCAGCAGCTTGGCCGGGACAGGGGTCACTGAAGCTTTCTTT. This sequence encodes CASSLAGTGVTEAFF.

This clone appeared a single time. V usage is TRBV27 and J usage is TRBJ1-2, with 8 bases matching TRBD1. The V and J ends lost 6 bases and 9 bases, in that order; junction bases with no gene match: 15. The CDR3 has 15 amino acids. Germline lookup yields CDR1 MNHEY and CDR2 SMNVEV (reference sequence). CDR3 sequence reads: CASSPNRGQGASYTF. The CDR3, as DNA: TGTGCCAGCAGCCCCAATCGGGGGCAGGGGGCGAGCTACACCTTC.

The chain has TRBV21-1 and TRBJ2-7; whether TRBD2, the table's D call, matches the DNA was not checked. TRBV21-1 is annotated as a pseudogene. The CDR3 is 16 amino acids. Here the CDR3 reads CASSKEEGGTNYEQYF. CDR3 nucleotide sequence: TGTGCCAGCAGCAAAGAGGAGGGCGGCACCAACTACGAGCAGTACTTC.

This chain joins TRBV4-1 and TRBJ2-7; D is possibly TRBD2 (6 bases). Trimming removed 0 bases at V and 4 bases at J, with 16 bases between. Germline CDR1 and CDR2: MGHRA and YSYEKL. The CDR3 consists of 16 residues. DNA of the CDR3: TGCGCCAGCAGCCAAGAGGCTGGAGGGGCCCGGTACGAGCAGTACTTC. Residues: CASSQEAGGARYEQYF.

This chain connects TRBV9 to TRBJ1-1; D gene unclear. The CDR3 spans 15 residues. V was pared by 2 bases and J by 4 bases, with 15 bases between. Germline V lookup: CDR1 SGDLS, CDR2 YYNGEE. The CDR3 sequence: CASSVVSSWGTEAFF. DNA of the CDR3: TGTGCCAGCAGCGTTGTAAGCTCCTGGGGCACTGAAGCTTTCTTT.

CDR3 amino acids: CASTLAGLRYSGNTIYF. CDR3 in DNA: TGTGCCAGCACCTTGGCTGGGCTCAGATACTCTGGAAACACCATATATTTT. The V and J genes are TRBV2 and TRBJ1-3; D ambiguous. In germline, CDR1 is SNHLY, CDR2 FYNNEI. The CDR3 consists of 17 residues. Trimming stripped 7 bases from V and 0 bases from J, with 19 bases between.

The DNA of the CDR3 is TGTGCCACCTCAGAGGGACAGGGATTTTACGAGCAGTACTTC. It encodes CATSEGQGFYEQYF. The chain links TRBV27 to TRBJ2-7; 9 bases map to TRBD1. This CDR3 is built from 14 residues. V shed 10 bases and J 4 bases; nucleotides not matched to a gene: 11. Per germline, CDR1 MNHEY and CDR2 SMNVEV (reference sequence).